This T cell receptor (beta chain) was identified during a study of T cell repertoires in ileal Crohn's disease. Per sample, approximately 540 nanograms of biopsy DNA were TCRB immunosequenced. Generated by immunoSEQ multiplex PCR, the TCRdb table keeps only in-frame clones and is missing some. The profile shows tens of thousands of clones, roughly 77% of them singletons. Remarks on this clone: Its specificity is unknown.

Findings and caveats of the study: Endoscopic recurrence occurred in every patient whose clonality exceeded 26.8%. Clonal expansions were more frequent in active smokers than non-smokers at surgery.

Per germline, CDR1 LGHNT and CDR2 FRNRAP. V gave up 1 base and J gave up 2 bases; unmatched junction bases: 5. There are 16 residues in the CDR3. This sequence joins TRBV12-5 and TRBJ1-5; TRBD1 agrees at 7 bases. Specimen: ileal tissue. The receptor was derived from an adult with Crohn's disease. The CDR3 region is CASGLGNRGGNQPQHF. For the CDR3, the DNA is TGTGCTAGTGGTTTGGGGAACAGGGGAGGCAATCAGCCCCAGCATTTT.